The next 29 T cell receptor beta chains were all read from a single sample in a study of CD8 T cells in ankylosing spondylitis. TCRdb re-called the 5' RACE reads through MiXCR, storing one row per CDR3 protein. This table holds under 250,000 distinct CDR3 sequences, 7% to 8% found once. Findings and limits, study-wide: What seemed typical of ankylosing spondylitis blood was a TCR beta motif built from several highly homologous variants.

These TCRs are of unknown antigen specificity. The sample comprised blood, either unsorted or a sorted T cell fraction (not recorded which). Receptors were obtained from a male donor with ankylosing spondylitis.

Concerning this clonotype: This may be a read error: a much more frequent sequence differs by one nucleotide. The chain is built from TRBV6-5 and TRBJ1-1; D perhaps matches TRBD1 (6 bases). Germline V gene data show CDR1 as MNHEY and CDR2 as SVGAGI. The CDR3 runs 14 residues. Trimming removed 4 bases from V and 5 bases from J, with 14 bases in between. This CDR3 reads CASSSRGIVTEAFF. The CDR3 DNA is TGTGCCAGCAGTTCCAGGGGAATAGTGACTGAAGCTTTCTTT.

This sequence joins TRBV30 and TRBJ1-2; D is unclear. Per germline, CDR1 GTSNPN and CDR2 SVGIG (reference sequence). This CDR3 is 10 amino acids long. Trimming took 3 bases from V and 5 from J, leaving 4 bases between them. CDR3 nucleotide sequence: TGTGCCTGGAGACAGTATGGCTACACCTTC. This codes for CAWRQYGYTF.

In this sample, this clonotype turned up many times. V gene TRBV20-1 combines with J gene TRBJ2-2, with no clear D. CDR1 is DFQATT and CDR2 is SNEGSKA in the germline V gene (reference sequence). This CDR3 spans 13 amino acids. Trimming stripped 6 bases from V and 1 base from J, with 9 bases between. The CDR3 nucleotides are TGCAGTGCACCTGACGGGAACACCGGGGAGCTGTTTTTT. Translation gives CSAPDGNTGELFF.

This clonotype was picked up many times. The J gene is TRBJ1-1, the V gene TRBV12-3 or TRBV12-4, with 12 positions matching TRBD1. Trimming at V came to 0 bases and at J to 4 bases, leaving 0 bases not matched to a gene. The CDR3 length is 15 residues. The CDR3 nucleotides are TGTGCCAGCAGTTTAGCGGGACAGGGGGCCACTGAAGCTTTCTTT. The encoded protein is CASSLAGQGATEAFF.

This clonotype came up many times. V is TRBV4-3 and J is TRBJ1-1; maybe TRBD1 (5 bases). The V gene's germline CDR1 is LGHNA and CDR2 YSLEER. V was trimmed by 0 bases and J by 1 base, leaving 9 bases between them. The CDR3 loop spans 15 amino acids. The CDR3 DNA reads TGCGCCAGCAGCCAAGATGGACACACGAACACTGAAGCTTTCTTT. This sequence encodes CASSQDGHTNTEAFF.

This clonotype was picked up many times. The rearrangement uses TRBV7-9 and TRBJ2-7, with TRBD1 as a possible D gene (5 bases). The V and J ends lost 10 bases and 5 bases respectively, with 9 bases between them. This CDR3 has 10 amino acids. From germline, CDR1 is SEHNR and CDR2 FQNEAQ (reference sequence). The CDR3 loop reads CAIDSHEQYF. DNA of the CDR3: TGTGCCATCGACAGCCACGAGCAGTACTTC.

The sample holds many counts of this clonotype. V usage is TRBV28 and J usage is TRBJ2-5; a weak D match, TRBD2 (6 bases). The CDR3 loop spans 14 amino acids. Deletions cut 6 bases from V and 5 bases from J, with 16 bases between. Germline-derived CDR1 and CDR2 are MDHEN and SYDVKM. Here the CDR3 DNA reads TGTGCCAGCAGGCCAAGACTAGGTTCGGAGACCCAGTACTTC. Translation: CASRPRLGSETQYF.

This clonotype has ten or more counts. The chain recombines TRBV27 with TRBJ1-2; TRBD1 is a possible D gene (5 bases). The germline V gene has CDR1 MNHEY and CDR2 SMNVEV (reference sequence). The CDR3 has 13 residues. Trimming took off 0 bases at V and 7 bases at J, with 9 bases between the two ends. In DNA form, the CDR3 reads TGTGCCAGCAGTTTATCGGTAGGGGTTGGCTACACCTTC. Translated, it gives CASSLSVGVGYTF.

This clonotype was seen repeatedly, ten times or more. J is TRBJ1-6 and V is TRBV7-9; no firm D call. CDR3 length: 13 amino acids. From germline, CDR1 is SEHNR and CDR2 FQNEAQ (reference sequence). V lost 1 base, J lost 7 bases, and 5 bases lay in between. The CDR3 loop reads CASSLGANSPLHF. Here the CDR3 DNA reads TGTGCCAGCAGCTTAGGGGCCAATTCACCCCTCCACTTT.

The CDR3 region is CASSFHVSEGTYEQYF. The CDR3 DNA is TGTGCCAGCAGTTTCCATGTCTCGGAGGGAACCTACGAGCAGTACTTC. V usage is TRBV6-2 or TRBV6-3 and J usage is TRBJ2-7, with D tentatively TRBD2 (6 bases). V lost 4 bases, J lost 2 bases, and 18 bases lay in between. From germline, CDR1 is MNHEY and CDR2 SVGEGT. This CDR3 region has 16 residues.

This clonotype has at least ten counts. V and J are TRBV5-1 and TRBJ2-3; D possibly corresponds to TRBD2 (5 bases). V was pared by 0 bases and J by 2 bases, with 13 bases between. CDR1 and CDR2 (germline): SGHRS, YFSETQ. The CDR3 contains 16 residues. CDR3 protein: CASSLGVQRVTDTQYF. CDR3 DNA sequence: TGCGCCAGCAGCTTGGGGGTACAGAGGGTCACAGATACGCAGTATTTT.

The rearrangement links TRBV7-6 to TRBJ2-7, with D tentatively TRBD1 or TRBD2 (5 bases each). The CDR3 runs to 15 residues. Germline assignment: CDR1 SGHVS and CDR2 FNYEAQ. Trimming cost V 6 bases and J 0 bases, with 15 bases left between them. The CDR3 here is CASSSPGTGSYEQYF. The CDR3 coding sequence is TGTGCCAGCAGTTCACCCGGGACGGGCTCCTACGAGCAGTACTTC.

This clonotype was seen many times. The rearrangement joins TRBV5-1 to TRBJ2-5; D not certain. The V gene lost 4 bases and the J gene lost 5 bases, with 15 bases spanning the gap. The CDR3 is 14 amino acids. Germline V gene data show CDR1 as SGHRS and CDR2 as YFSETQ. The CDR3 DNA reads as TGCGCCAGCAGCCCGATAAATGGACGGGAGACCCAGTACTTC. This encodes CASSPINGRETQYF.

The table lists this clonotype with many counts. The rearrangement links TRBV6-1 to TRBJ1-1, with 11 bases lining up with TRBD1. Germline V lookup: CDR1 MNHNS, CDR2 SASEGT. V shed 4 bases, J shed 1 base, and the junction held 5 bases outside the gene matches. The CDR3 contains 16 residues. The CDR3 loop is CASSADRGRGNTEAFF. CDR3 DNA sequence: TGTGCCAGCAGTGCGGACAGGGGGCGAGGGAACACTGAAGCTTTCTTT.

There are many counts of this clonotype. For the CDR3, the DNA is TGTGCCAGCAGCCCCCCCCGGTTGGTTACCGGGGAGCTGTTTTTT. Translation gives CASSPPRLVTGELFF. The J gene is TRBJ2-2, the V gene TRBV7-8; D is unclear. Trimming pared 5 bases from V and 5 bases from J, leaving 15 bases between. The CDR3 length is 15 residues. CDR1 and CDR2 from the germline V gene are SGHVS and FQNEAQ.

This clonotype has ten or more counts. The genes are TRBV5-5 and TRBJ1-1; D remains unclear. CDR3 length equals 15 residues. Trimming stripped 4 bases from V and 1 base from J, with 14 bases between. From germline, CDR1 is SGHKS and CDR2 YYEKEE (reference sequence). The chain's CDR3 is CASSPTTAQNTEAFF. Written as DNA, the CDR3 is TGTGCCAGCAGCCCAACAACGGCTCAGAACACTGAAGCTTTCTTT.

This clonotype was found a few times. The chain couples TRBV5-6 to TRBJ1-1; D not certain. CDR3 size: 13 residues. V was pared by 6 bases and J by 0 bases, with 9 bases between. CDR1 is SGHDT, CDR2 YYEEEE, per germline. For the CDR3, the DNA is TGTGCCAGCACCTGGACGGTGAACACTGAAGCTTTCTTT. Residues: CASTWTVNTEAFF.

This chain joins TRBV19 and TRBJ1-5, with unresolved D. Germline loops: CDR1 LNHDA, CDR2 SQIVND (reference sequence). V dropped 3 bases and J dropped 3 bases, with 12 bases sitting between them. CDR3 length equals 15 residues. CDR3 sequence (DNA): TGTGCCAGTAGTATGGCGAATTACTACAATCAGCCCCAGCATTTT. Translation gives CASSMANYYNQPQHF.

This clonotype has only a few counts. A much larger clone is a single base away; this may be a read error. V gene TRBV14 combines with J gene TRBJ2-2, with D tentatively TRBD2 (5 bases). There are 13 residues in the CDR3. V gave up 4 bases and J gave up 2 bases, with 5 bases separating them. Germline V gene lookup returns CDR1 SGHDN and CDR2 FVKESK. DNA for the CDR3: TGTGCCAGCAGCCCTAGCAACACCGGGGAGCTGTTTTTT. This translates into CASSPSNTGELFF.

This clonotype was seen a handful of times. J is TRBJ2-5 and V is TRBV7-6, with D tentatively TRBD2 (5 bases). Deletions cut 2 bases from V and 5 bases from J, with 6 bases between. The germline gives CDR1 SGHVS, CDR2 FNYEAQ. This CDR3 has 12 amino acids. This CDR3 reads CASSLRRETQYF. The DNA of the CDR3 is TGTGCCAGCAGCTTAAGGAGGGAGACCCAGTACTTC.

The chain has TRBV7-2 and TRBJ2-2; TRBD2 matches 8 bases. The CDR3 length is 14 residues. The ends lost 3 bases at V and 7 bases at J; junction bases unmatched: 4. Germline V gene data show CDR1 as SGHTA and CDR2 as FQGNSA. CDR3 in DNA: TGTGCCAGCAGCTTTAGCGGGGCTGGCGGGGAGCTGTTTTTT. Translating gives CASSFSGAGGELFF.

This clonotype was detected many times. The chain combines TRBV7-9 with TRBJ2-1; a weak D match, TRBD2 (6 bases). The CDR3 spans 14 residues. Germline CDR1 is SEHNR and CDR2 is FQNEAQ (reference sequence). Deletions cut 4 bases from V and 7 bases from J, with 14 bases between. Here the CDR3 reads CASSWGDIPNEQFF. DNA of the CDR3: TGTGCCAGCAGCTGGGGGGATATTCCAAATGAGCAGTTCTTC.

The chain carries TRBV18 and TRBJ1-2; D gene unclear. The V gene lost 6 bases and the J gene lost 3 bases, with 14 bases spanning the gap. The CDR3 is 14 amino acids. CDR1 and CDR2 from the germline V gene are KGHSH and LQKENI. The DNA for the CDR3 is TGTGCCAGCTCGCCAAATACAGTTTACTATGGCTACACCTTC. It translates to CASSPNTVYYGYTF.

This clonotype was seen at least ten times. The chain is built from TRBV9 and TRBJ1-6; D is uncertain. Trimming cost V 3 bases and J 7 bases, with 14 bases left between them. The CDR3 contains 15 residues. CDR1 SGDLS and CDR2 YYNGEE come from the germline V gene. CDR3 residues: CASSDRGRRNSPLHF. DNA of the CDR3: TGTGCCAGCAGCGACCGGGGTCGGCGGAATTCACCCCTCCACTTT. The whole variable domain, filled in from reference TRBV9 and TRBJ1-6, reads DSGVTQTPKHLITATGQRVTLRCSPRSGDLSVYWYQQSLDQGLQFLIQYYNGEERAKGNILERFSAQQFPDLHSELNLSSLELGDSALYFCASSDRGRRNSPLHFGNGTRLTVT.

This clonotype appeared many times. The chain joins TRBV12-3 or TRBV12-4 to TRBJ1-2; D is possibly TRBD1 (5 bases). Trimming took 4 bases from V and 8 from J, leaving 14 bases between them. This CDR3 is 13 amino acids long. CDR3 nucleotide sequence: TGTGCCAGCAGTTGGGGCAGTACAAAGGGCTACACCTTC. Amino acid sequence: CASSWGSTKGYTF.

The table lists this clonotype with a few counts. This chain links TRBV12-3 or TRBV12-4 with TRBJ2-7, with D possibly TRBD1 on 5 matching bases. Trimming cost V 0 bases and J 0 bases, with 12 bases left between them. The CDR3 spans 16 residues. CDR3 in DNA: TGTGCCAGCAGTTTAGCGCCCCCGGACAACTCCTACGAGCAGTACTTC. Translated: CASSLAPPDNSYEQYF.

Ten or more counts support this clonotype. The CDR3 region has the DNA TGTGCCAGCAGGTCCCGGGACAGTAACTCCTACGAGCAGTACTTC. It encodes CASRSRDSNSYEQYF. This chain uses TRBV5-5 with TRBJ2-7, with TRBD1 matching over 7 bases. The V segment lost 5 bases and the J segment 0 bases; nucleotides outside the gene matches: 8. CDR3 size: 15 residues. Looked up from germline, CDR1 is SGHKS and CDR2 is YYEKEE (reference sequence).

This clonotype was counted once. This chain joins TRBV7-2 and TRBJ2-5; D gene ambiguous. The V gene's germline CDR1 is SGHTA and CDR2 FQGNSA. The CDR3 spans 15 residues. V shed 3 bases and J shed 1 base, with 12 bases lying between them. The CDR3 bases are TGTGCCAGCAGCTTGGTCAGGAGACTCCAAGAGACCCAGTACTTC. It specifies CASSLVRRLQETQYF.

V and J are TRBV28 and TRBJ2-3; 14 bases fit TRBD2. Germline V gene data show CDR1 as MDHEN and CDR2 as SYDVKM. This CDR3 has 19 amino acids. After removal of 3 bases from V and 5 bases from J, the junction contained 13 bases not matched to a gene. DNA of the CDR3: TGTGCCAGCAGTTTGGTCCCGGGACTAGCGGGAGTTGGAGGAGATACGCAGTATTTT. Translation: CASSLVPGLAGVGGDTQYF.